This TCR beta chain is from a study of T cells in Graves' hyperthyroidism and ophthalmopathy. Amplification of TCR beta CDR3 regions was performed using RNA transcripts as template. First-round RT-PCR of the TCR CDR3 relied on the HTBI primer set. Using its own MiXCR run on the multiplex PCR reads, TCRdb lists one record per CDR3 protein. The sample holds hundreds of thousands of distinct CDR3 sequences, about two fifths seen once. The study's findings and limits: A median about 6.5 months before onset, the model predicted ophthalmopathy.

Notes on this clonotype: As yet, its antigen is unknown.

Newly diagnosed hyperthyroidism patients aged 18 to 65 years had disease lasting under 2 months. The TCR was taken from a man younger than 35 with Graves' hyperthyroidism. The sample consisted of blood.

The CDR3 sequence: CASSLVAPTYEQYF. For the CDR3, the DNA is TGCGCCAGCAGCTTGGTGGCGCCAACTTACGAGCAGTACTTC. The V and J genes are TRBV5-1 and TRBJ2-7; D remains ambiguous. Trimming stripped 0 bases from V and 4 bases from J, with 11 bases between. Germline CDR1 reads SGHRS; CDR2 reads YFSETQ. This CDR3 region has 14 residues. Full variable domain (missing parts from reference TRBV5-1 and TRBJ2-7): KAGVTQTPRYLIKTRGQQVTLSCSPISGHRSVSWYQQTPGQGLQFLFEYFSETQRNKGNFPGRFSGRQFSNSRSEMNVSTLELGDSALYLCASSLVAPTYEQYFGPGTRLTVT.